The source of this T cell receptor beta chain is a study of blood T cell repertoires in COVID-19. On the study more broadly: Acute and convalescent COVID-19 samples came from the United States, Italy and Spain. Nucleic acid was either cDNA or gDNA, and it came from T cells, B-cell-depleted T cells, or PBMCs.

Trimming stripped 7 bases from V and 6 bases from J, with 22 bases between. CDR3 length: 17 amino acids. Germline assignment: CDR1 LNHDA and CDR2 SQIVND (reference sequence). Enrolled through a virtual design, the participants were between roughly 18 and 90 years of age and came from some 26 US areas. As originally analysed: Quantification of nucleated cells was approximated via reference gene primer amplification. The assay was immunoSEQ multiplex PCR, and TCRdb's table has in-frame clones only and misses some. V and J calls plus clone size are reproduced from that table; the DNA served to infer D and trimming. The sample has fewer than 250,000 clones, roughly nine tenths seen once; the top ten hold around 25%.

This TCR was sampled from a woman in her thirties or forties in a cohort exposed to, infected with or recovered from COVID-19 (not recorded which). The source material was PBMCs or T cells enriched from blood (not recorded which). V gene TRBV19 combines with J gene TRBJ1-6; TRBD1 might be the D (6 bases). This chain's CDR3 is CASTLHNGQQSNSPLHF. CDR3 DNA: TGTGCCAGTACCCTTCATAACGGACAGCAAAGTAATTCACCCCTCCACTTT. Variable domain in full (rest from reference TRBV19 and TRBJ1-6): DGGITQSPKYLFRKEGQNVTLSCEQNLNHDAMYWYRQDPGQGLRLIYYSQIVNDFQKGDIAEGYSVSREKKESFPLTVTSAQKNPTAFYLCASTLHNGQQSNSPLHFGNGTRLTVT.